The 8 T cell receptor beta chains listed next were all sequenced from one sample in a study of blood T cell repertoires in COVID-19. Generated by immunoSEQ multiplex PCR, the TCRdb table keeps only in-frame clones and is missing some. The sample includes fewer than 200,000 clones, about 81% seen only once; the top ten take 7.8%. The sequenced sample was peripheral blood. Receptor source: a woman aged 60-75 years with COVID-19, enrolled during active disease.

This clone came up once. The chain links TRBV18 to TRBJ2-7, with 11 bases lining up with TRBD2. Germline V gene lookup returns CDR1 KGHSH and CDR2 LQKENI. The V gene end was trimmed by 1 base and the J gene end by 2 bases; junction bases not matched to a gene: 1. The CDR3 loop spans 15 amino acids. Written as DNA, the CDR3 is TGTGCCAGCTCACCACGACTAGCGGGAACCTACGAGCAGTACTTC. It specifies CASSPRLAGTYEQYF.

The gene calls are TRBV6-6 and TRBJ1-1, with TRBD1 matching 8 bases. V was clipped by 6 bases and J by 0 bases; unmatched bases: 9. CDR1 and CDR2 from the germline V gene are MNHNY and SVGAGI (reference sequence). The CDR3 sequence is 16 residues long. CDR3 loop: CASRDRVEGMNTEAFF. In nucleotides, the CDR3 is TGTGCCAGCAGGGACAGGGTGGAGGGCATGAACACTGAAGCTTTCTTT.

The chain carries TRBV6-2 or TRBV6-3 and TRBJ1-1; 7 nucleotides agree with TRBD1. The CDR3 loop spans 14 amino acids. Germline V lookup: CDR1 MNHEY, CDR2 SVGEGT. V trimming: 0 bases; J trimming: 5 bases; junction bases outside the gene matches: 3. Here the CDR3 DNA reads TGTGCCAGCAGTTACTCCCCACAGGGGACTGAAGCTTTCTTT. Translated: CASSYSPQGTEAFF.

J is TRBJ2-1 and V is TRBV29-1; D possibly corresponds to TRBD2 (6 bases). The CDR3 is 13 residues long. V was cut by 4 bases and J by 2 bases, with 9 bases left in between. Germline V lookup: CDR1 SQVTM, CDR2 ANQGSEA. The CDR3 DNA reads TGCAGCGTTGCTAGCGCAGCCTACAATGAGCAGTTCTTC. It encodes CSVASAAYNEQFF.

Worth noting for this clone: Other DNA sequences within the sample encode an identical CDR3. The J gene is TRBJ1-2, the V gene TRBV6-5; the D is unclear. V was shortened by 5 bases and J by 4 bases, with 11 bases between the two germline ends. Germline loops: CDR1 MNHEY, CDR2 SVGAGI. The CDR3 consists of 13 residues. CDR3 sequence reads: CASSTWAGYGYTF. In nucleotides, the CDR3 is TGTGCCAGCAGTACCTGGGCGGGCTATGGCTACACCTTC.

V usage is TRBV21-1 and J usage is TRBJ1-5. TRBV21-1 is designated a pseudogene. This CDR3 contains 15 residues. CDR3 in amino acids: CASSKDIGGFQPQHF. The CDR3 DNA follows: TGTGCCAGCAGTAAAGACATCGGGGGATTCCAGCCCCAGCATTTT.

V and J are TRBV7-9 and TRBJ1-1, with 7 bases identical to TRBD1. V gave up 6 bases and J gave up 0 bases; unmatched junction bases: 4. CDR3 length: 14 residues. Germline V gives CDR1 SEHNR, CDR2 FQNEAQ (reference sequence). CDR3 sequence reads: CASSPDRMNTEAFF. In DNA, the CDR3 is TGTGCCAGCAGTCCGGACAGGATGAACACTGAAGCTTTCTTT.

The genes are TRBV19 and TRBJ1-1; 7 bases fit TRBD1. The ends lost 3 bases at V and 5 bases at J; junction bases unmatched: 3. The CDR3 has 13 amino acids. CDR1 is LNHDA and CDR2 is SQIVND in the germline V gene (reference sequence). In nucleotides, the CDR3 is TGTGCCAGTAGTATGTCCAGGGGGACTGAAGCTTTCTTT. The encoded protein is CASSMSRGTEAFF.